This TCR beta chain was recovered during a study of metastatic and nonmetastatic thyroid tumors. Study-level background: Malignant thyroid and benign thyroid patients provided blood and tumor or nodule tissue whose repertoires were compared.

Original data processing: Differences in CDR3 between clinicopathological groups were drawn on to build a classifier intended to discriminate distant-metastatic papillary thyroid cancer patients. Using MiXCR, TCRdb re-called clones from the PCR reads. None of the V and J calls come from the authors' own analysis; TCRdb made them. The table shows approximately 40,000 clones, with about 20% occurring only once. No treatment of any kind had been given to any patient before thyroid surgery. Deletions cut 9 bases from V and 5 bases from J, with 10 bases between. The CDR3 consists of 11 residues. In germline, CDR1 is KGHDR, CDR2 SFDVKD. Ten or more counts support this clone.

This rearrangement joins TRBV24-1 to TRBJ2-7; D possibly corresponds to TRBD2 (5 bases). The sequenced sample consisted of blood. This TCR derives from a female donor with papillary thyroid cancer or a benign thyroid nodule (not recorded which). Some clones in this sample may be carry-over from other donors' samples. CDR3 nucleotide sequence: TGTGCCACCGAAGAGGGCGACGAGCAGTACTTC. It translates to CATEEGDEQYF.